This TCR beta chain came from a study of PD-L1 blockade in urothelial cancer. Study information: Patients went on atezolizumab in the mid-2010s, receiving 1,200 mg intravenously every 3 weeks. Blood was analyzed 3 weeks (second dose) and 6 weeks after treatment start. Overall study results and limits: Tumor-associated clones in the blood of durable-benefit patients grew more at 3 weeks.

Profiling relied on immunoSEQ multiplex PCR, and the TCRdb table lists in-frame clones only, not all of them. The sample holds roughly 30,000 clones, about 89% seen once. The time point here: peripheral blood 6 weeks after treatment start. Each patient's cancer was a locally advanced or metastatic urothelial carcinoma. Of note for this clone: Its antigen is unknown.

The sample was PBMCs, taken around atezolizumab (anti-PD-L1) treatment. This sequence originates from a man at least 80 years old with urothelial cancer.

CDR3 DNA sequence: TGCAGCGCCCCCCCTAGCGGGTTGTACAATGAGCAGTTCTTC. Protein sequence: CSAPPSGLYNEQFF. The chain employs TRBV29-1 and TRBJ2-1, with 8 bases aligning to TRBD2. The germline V gene encodes CDR1 SQVTM and CDR2 ANQGSEA. This CDR3 has 14 residues. Trimming cost V 7 bases and J 4 bases; bases outside gene matches: 9.